The source of this TCR beta chain is a study of CD8 T cells in ankylosing spondylitis. This clonotype was observed a few times. TCRdb reprocessed the 5' RACE reads with MiXCR, giving one entry per CDR3 protein. The sample contains approximately 100,000 distinct CDR3 sequences, about 8.3% of which appear only once. The CDR3 extends over 15 amino acids. Germline CDR1 reads DFQATT; CDR2 reads SNEGSKA (reference sequence). V was pared by 0 bases and J by 2 bases, with 2 bases of the junction left unmatched. This rearrangement joins TRBV20-1 to TRBJ2-5; TRBD1 agrees at 11 bases. This TCR came from a male donor with ankylosing spondylitis or in good health (not recorded which). Sequencing was done on a sample of blood, either unsorted or a sorted T cell fraction (not recorded which). DNA for the CDR3: TGCAGTGCTAGAGACCGGGACAGGGGGCAAGAGACCCAGTACTTC. Its protein product is CSARDRDRGQETQYF.